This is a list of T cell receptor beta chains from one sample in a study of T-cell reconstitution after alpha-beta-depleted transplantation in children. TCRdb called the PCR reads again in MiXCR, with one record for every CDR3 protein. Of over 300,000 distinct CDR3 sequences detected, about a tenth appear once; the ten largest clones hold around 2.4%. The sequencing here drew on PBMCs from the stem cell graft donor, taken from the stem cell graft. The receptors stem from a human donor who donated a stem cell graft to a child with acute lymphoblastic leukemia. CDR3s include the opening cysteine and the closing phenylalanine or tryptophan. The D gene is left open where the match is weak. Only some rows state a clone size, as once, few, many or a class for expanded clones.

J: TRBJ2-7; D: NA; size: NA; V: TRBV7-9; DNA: TGTGCCAGCAGCTTAAGTGGGAGTCGCTCCTACGAGCAGTACTTC; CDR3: CASSLSGSRSYEQYF
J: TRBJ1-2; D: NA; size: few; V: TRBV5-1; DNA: TGCGCCAGCAGCGCCAGCGTGGCAGGAGCTAACTATGGCTACACCTTC; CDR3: CASSASVAGANYGYTF
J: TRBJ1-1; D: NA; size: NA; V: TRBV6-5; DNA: TGTGCCAGCAGTTTCACGGGGCGTAGCGAGCCCCGACGACCTTGTGAAGCTTTCTTT; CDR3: CASSFTGRSEPRRPCEAFF
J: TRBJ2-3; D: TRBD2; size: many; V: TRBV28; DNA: TGTGCCAGCAGGGGACTAGCGGGAGCGGCGCAGTATTTT; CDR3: CASRGLAGAAQYF
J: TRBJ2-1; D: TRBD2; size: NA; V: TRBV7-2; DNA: TGTGCCAGCAGCTTAGACCCTCTAGCGGGAGTTCATGAGCAGTTCTTC; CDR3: CASSLDPLAGVHEQFF
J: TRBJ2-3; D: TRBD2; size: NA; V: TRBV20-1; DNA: TGCAGTGCTAGAGTGAGTCGGACTAGCGGGAGTGAGGGCACAGATACGCAGTATTTT; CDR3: CSARVSRTSGSEGTDTQYF
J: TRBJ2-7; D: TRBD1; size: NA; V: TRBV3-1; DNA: TGTGCCAGCAGCCCGGACAGGGGGGTCTACGAGCAGTACTTC; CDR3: CASSPDRGVYEQYF
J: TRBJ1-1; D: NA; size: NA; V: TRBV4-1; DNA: TGCGCCAGCAGCCAAGGACGCAGCACTGAAGCTTTCTTT; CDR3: CASSQGRSTEAFF
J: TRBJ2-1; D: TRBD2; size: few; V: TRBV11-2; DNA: TGTGCCAGCAGCCCGTCAGGTGCGGGAGGTCCCAATGAGCAGTTCTTC; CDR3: CASSPSGAGGPNEQFF
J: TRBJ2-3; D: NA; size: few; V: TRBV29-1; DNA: TGCAGCACCACGACGCCCTGGAGCACAGATACGCAGTATTTT; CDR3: CSTTTPWSTDTQYF